The rows below give T cell receptor beta chains drawn from one sample of a study of PD-1 blockade in classical Hodgkin lymphoma. Assay used: immunoSEQ multiplex PCR; TCRdb lists only in-frame clones, some missing. The table records about 47,000 clones, 90% of them present only once. This specimen was peripheral blood mononuclear cells (PBMCs), taken before the fourth cycle of nivolumab. The origin of the receptors is a human donor with classical Hodgkin lymphoma. The CDR3 runs from the conserved cysteine through the conserved F or W. Each record gives: D gene, V gene, CDR3 length, J gene, clone size, CDR3 DNA, CDR3 protein. A D gene is named only where the DNA matches it firmly. The listing skips clone size in some rows; elsewhere it reads once, few, many or a size class.

d_call: NA; v_call: TRBV9; cdr3_length: 18; j_call: TRBJ2-3; clone_size: NA; cdr3_nt: TGTGCCAGCAGCGCACCCGGTTCTCTGGGGTGGGGCACAGATACGCAGTATTTT; cdr3_aa: CASSAPGSLGWGTDTQYF
d_call: NA; v_call: TRBV7-3; cdr3_length: 14; j_call: TRBJ2-3; clone_size: NA; cdr3_nt: TGTGCCAGCAGCCTCCAGAGGGCAGGTGATACGCAGTATTTT; cdr3_aa: CASSLQRAGDTQYF
d_call: TRBD2; v_call: TRBV5-1; cdr3_length: 18; j_call: TRBJ2-5; clone_size: NA; cdr3_nt: TGCGCCAGCAGCTTACCCATACTAGCGGGAGGGCTTCAAGAGACCCAGTACTTC; cdr3_aa: CASSLPILAGGLQETQYF
d_call: NA; v_call: TRBV28; cdr3_length: 12; j_call: TRBJ2-7; clone_size: NA; cdr3_nt: TGTGCCAGCACCTTAGGCGCCTACGAGCAGTACTTC; cdr3_aa: CASTLGAYEQYF
d_call: TRBD1; v_call: TRBV5-1; cdr3_length: 15; j_call: TRBJ2-1; clone_size: NA; cdr3_nt: TGCGCCAGCAGTTTGACAGGGCTTACTTACAATGAGCAGTTCTTC; cdr3_aa: CASSLTGLTYNEQFF
d_call: NA; v_call: TRBV4-1; cdr3_length: 13; j_call: TRBJ1-2; clone_size: NA; cdr3_nt: TGCGCCAGCAGCCAAACAGAGGATTGGGGCTACACCTTC; cdr3_aa: CASSQTEDWGYTF
d_call: TRBD2; v_call: TRBV28; cdr3_length: 18; j_call: TRBJ2-1; clone_size: NA; cdr3_nt: TGTGCCAGCACTACGGGACTCTCGGGTAGCGGGAGACTAAATGAGCAGTTCTTC; cdr3_aa: CASTTGLSGSGRLNEQFF
d_call: NA; v_call: TRBV28; cdr3_length: 11; j_call: TRBJ1-2; clone_size: NA; cdr3_nt: TGTGCCAGCAGTTATAGGGTAGGCTACACCTTC; cdr3_aa: CASSYRVGYTF
d_call: NA; v_call: TRBV4-1; cdr3_length: 15; j_call: TRBJ2-7; clone_size: once; cdr3_nt: TGCGCCAGCAGCGGTCCGGGGCCAGAATTACGCGAGCAGTACTTC; cdr3_aa: CASSGPGPELREQYF
d_call: TRBD2; v_call: TRBV9; cdr3_length: 16; j_call: TRBJ2-2; clone_size: few; cdr3_nt: TGTGCCAGCAGCGTAGCACTAGCGGGAAACACCGGGGAGCTGTTTTTT; cdr3_aa: CASSVALAGNTGELFF
d_call: TRBD1; v_call: TRBV18; cdr3_length: 13; j_call: TRBJ2-7; clone_size: NA; cdr3_nt: TGTGCCAGCTCACCCGACAGGGCCTACGAGCAGTACTTC; cdr3_aa: CASSPDRAYEQYF
d_call: NA; v_call: TRBV11-3; cdr3_length: 13; j_call: TRBJ2-7; clone_size: NA; cdr3_nt: TGTGCCAGCACGAAGGACCATCGGTACGAGCAGTACTTC; cdr3_aa: CASTKDHRYEQYF
d_call: NA; v_call: TRBV7-3; cdr3_length: 14; j_call: TRBJ2-1; clone_size: NA; cdr3_nt: TGTGCCAGCGCAGCGGTGAGCCCCTACAATGAGCAGTTCTTC; cdr3_aa: CASAAVSPYNEQFF
d_call: NA; v_call: TRBV27; cdr3_length: 14; j_call: TRBJ1-5; clone_size: NA; cdr3_nt: TGTGCCAGCAGTAATCAAGGGACCCAATGGCCCCAGCATTTT; cdr3_aa: CASSNQGTQWPQHF
d_call: TRBD1; v_call: TRBV6-1; cdr3_length: 13; j_call: TRBJ2-7; clone_size: NA; cdr3_nt: TGTGCCAGCAGGGGGACAGGATTATACGAGCAGTACTTC; cdr3_aa: CASRGTGLYEQYF
d_call: TRBD2; v_call: TRBV12-5; cdr3_length: 19; j_call: TRBJ2-3; clone_size: NA; cdr3_nt: TGTGCTAGTGGTTTGGTACTGAGCGGGAGGCCCTTTAGCACAGATACGCAGTATTTT; cdr3_aa: CASGLVLSGRPFSTDTQYF
d_call: TRBD1; v_call: TRBV4-2; cdr3_length: 15; j_call: TRBJ1-1; clone_size: NA; cdr3_nt: TGTGCCAGCAGCCAAGATTCAGGGGGCGCCACTGAAGCTTTCTTT; cdr3_aa: CASSQDSGGATEAFF
d_call: TRBD1; v_call: TRBV4-1; cdr3_length: 14; j_call: TRBJ1-1; clone_size: once; cdr3_nt: TGCGCCAGCAGCCTTGGACAGGGAAAGACTGAAGCTTTCTTT; cdr3_aa: CASSLGQGKTEAFF
d_call: TRBD1; v_call: TRBV15; cdr3_length: 16; j_call: TRBJ2-3; clone_size: NA; cdr3_nt: TGTGCCACCAGCAGAGATCAGCAGGGGGCAAGAGATACGCAGTATTTT; cdr3_aa: CATSRDQQGARDTQYF
d_call: NA; v_call: TRBV19; cdr3_length: 15; j_call: TRBJ1-3; clone_size: NA; cdr3_nt: TGTGCCAGTAGTATAGGCAGCCTTTCTGGAAACACCATATATTTT; cdr3_aa: CASSIGSLSGNTIYF
d_call: TRBD2; v_call: TRBV9; cdr3_length: 14; j_call: TRBJ2-1; clone_size: once; cdr3_nt: TGTGCCAGCAGCGTAGACGGGAGGAGCGGGGAGCAGTTCTTC; cdr3_aa: CASSVDGRSGEQFF
d_call: NA; v_call: TRBV5-1; cdr3_length: 13; j_call: TRBJ1-3; clone_size: NA; cdr3_nt: TGCGCCAGCAGCACGGGCTCTGGAAACACCATATATTTT; cdr3_aa: CASSTGSGNTIYF